The 6 T cell receptor beta chains given below trace back to one sample, sequenced in a study of STAT3 mutations in large granular lymphocyte leukemia. These receptors' targets are unknown. Assay used: immunoSEQ multiplex PCR; TCRdb lists only in-frame clones, some missing. Among several thousand clones, roughly 90% were seen once, and the ten largest hold about 66%. General study findings and limits: Every T-LGLL patient had at least one immunodominant TCRbeta clonotype.

Material for sequencing was peripheral blood mononuclear cells. Receptors originate from a man between 60 and 70 years old with T-cell large granular lymphocyte leukemia. Some clones in this sample may be carry-over from other donors' samples.

The CDR3 here is CATAAPSGANVLTF. The CDR3, as DNA: TGTGCCACCGCTGCCCCATCTGGGGCCAACGTCCTGACTTTC. The chain is built from TRBV10-3 and TRBJ2-6; D not certain. Deletions cut 10 bases from V and 1 base from J, with 11 bases between. The CDR3 extends over 14 amino acids. The germline V gene has CDR1 ENHRY and CDR2 SYGVKD.

The chain is built from TRBV7-9 and TRBJ2-1, with 7 positions matching TRBD2. V dropped 5 bases and J dropped 9; count of bases not matched to a gene: 13. Looked up from germline, CDR1 is SEHNR and CDR2 is FQNEAQ (reference sequence). The CDR3 is made up of 15 amino acids. The CDR3 reads CASSPLGTKEAEQFF. The CDR3 region has the DNA TGTGCCAGCAGCCCACTAGGGACTAAAGAGGCTGAGCAGTTCTTC.

This clone was detected only once. The V gene is TRBV5-1, the J gene TRBJ2-7, with D tentatively TRBD1 (5 bases). This CDR3 has 13 residues. Germline CDR1 and CDR2: SGHRS and YFSETQ. With 0 bases removed from V and 12 bases from J, the gap between germline ends came to 16 bases. The CDR3 region is CASSLVLGVPGYF. The DNA for the CDR3 is TGCGCCAGCAGCTTGGTATTAGGGGTTCCAGGGTACTTC.

With respect to this clone: The junction departs from germline at one end; a sequencing error may be responsible. The chain is built from TRBV6-5 and TRBJ2-7, with D unresolved. In germline, CDR1 is MNHEY, CDR2 SVGAGI. The CDR3 runs 11 residues. The CDR3 spells CASSYSHEQYF. The CDR3 DNA reads as TGTGCCAGCAGTTACTCCCACGAGCAGTACTTC.

Only one count was recorded for this clone. The CDR3 nucleotides read TGCGCCAGCAGCGCTAGGGTCTCCTACGAGCAGTACTTC. It encodes CASSARVSYEQYF. The chain carries TRBV5-1 and TRBJ2-7; D unclear. The CDR3 is 13 amino acids. CDR1 SGHRS and CDR2 YFSETQ come from the germline V gene. V lost 4 bases and J 0 bases, leaving 8 bases between the germline ends.

CDR3 residues: CASSPGQYQETQYF. The CDR3 DNA reads as TGTGCCAGCAGTCCTGGACAGTACCAAGAGACCCAGTACTTC. The rearrangement joins TRBV6-5 to TRBJ2-5; D possibly corresponds to TRBD1 (6 bases). Germline values: CDR1 MNHEY, CDR2 SVGAGI. Deletions cut 5 bases from V and 0 bases from J, with 10 bases between. The CDR3 is 14 residues long.